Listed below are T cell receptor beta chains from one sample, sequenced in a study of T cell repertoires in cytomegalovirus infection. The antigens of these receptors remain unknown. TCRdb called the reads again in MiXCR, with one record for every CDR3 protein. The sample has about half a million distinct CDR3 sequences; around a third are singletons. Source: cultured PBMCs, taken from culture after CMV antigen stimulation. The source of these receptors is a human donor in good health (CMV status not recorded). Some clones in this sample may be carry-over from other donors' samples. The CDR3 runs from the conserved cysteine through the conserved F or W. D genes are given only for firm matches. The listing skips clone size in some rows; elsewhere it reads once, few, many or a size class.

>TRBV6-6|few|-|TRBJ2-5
TGTGCCAGCAGCTTTCCGGACCGGAAAGAGACCCAGTACTTC
CASSFPDRKETQYF
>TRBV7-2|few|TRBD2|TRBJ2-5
TGTGCCAGCAGTCCCGAATTGGCGGGAGGGCCCAAGACCCAGTACTTC
CASSPELAGGPKTQYF
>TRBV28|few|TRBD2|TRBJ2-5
TGTGCCAGCAGTTTAGATCGTCGGGGACTAGCAGAGGAGACCCAGTACTTC
CASSLDRRGLAEETQYF
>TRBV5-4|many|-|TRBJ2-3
TGTGCCAGCAGCCTCCAGCGGAGCACAGATACGCAGTATTTT
CASSLQRSTDTQYF
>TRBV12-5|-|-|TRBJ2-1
TGTGCTAGTGGTTTGGTCCTTAGCGGCGCCTACAATGAGCAGTTCTTC
CASGLVLSGAYNEQFF
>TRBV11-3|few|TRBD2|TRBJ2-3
TGTGCCAGCAGCTCCGGGGCTAGCGGGAGCACAGATACGCAGTATTTT
CASSSGASGSTDTQYF
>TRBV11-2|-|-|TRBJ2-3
TGTGCCAGCAGCTTAAGGGCTAGCGAAACGCAGTATTTT
CASSLRASETQYF
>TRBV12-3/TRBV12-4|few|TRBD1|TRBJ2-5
TGTGCCAGCAGTTTATACTCAGGGGGCAGGGAGACCCAGTACTTC
CASSLYSGGRETQYF
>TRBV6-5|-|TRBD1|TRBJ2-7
TGTGCCAGTAGACAGGGCTACGAGCAGTACTTC
CASRQGYEQYF
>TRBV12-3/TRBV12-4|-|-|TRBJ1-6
TGTGCCAGCAGTTTAGAGGGGATGGGTTTCAGGGTTAATTCACCCCTCCACTTT
CASSLEGMGFRVNSPLHF
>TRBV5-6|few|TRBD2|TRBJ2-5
TGTGCCAGCAGCTTGAGAGCGGGGGTTAGAGAGACCCAGTACTTC
CASSLRAGVRETQYF
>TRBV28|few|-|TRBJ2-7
TGTGCCAGCCGTCCTTCTAGCGCGGGCTCCTACGAGCAGTACTTC
CASRPSSAGSYEQYF
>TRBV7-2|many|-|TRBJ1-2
TGTGCCAGCAGCTTAGCGCGAGGGGTTGACTATGGCTACACCTTC
CASSLARGVDYGYTF
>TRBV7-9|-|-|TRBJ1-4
TGTGCCAGCAGCCGGACATTCGGCTTGGAAAAACTGTTTTTT
CASSRTFGLEKLFF
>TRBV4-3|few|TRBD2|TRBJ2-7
TGCGCCAGCAGACAAATAGCGGGAGGCACCTACGAGCAGTACTTC
CASRQIAGGTYEQYF
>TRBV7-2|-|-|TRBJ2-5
TGTGCCAGCAGCTTGCCGCCAAGTACCGAGACCCAGTACTTC
CASSLPPSTETQYF
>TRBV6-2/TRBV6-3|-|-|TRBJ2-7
TGTGCCAGCAGTTACGTTAGACGCGGCTACGAGCAGTACTTC
CASSYVRRGYEQYF
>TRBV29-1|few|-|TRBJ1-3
TGCAGCGTTGACTTTGGAAACACCATATATTTT
CSVDFGNTIYF
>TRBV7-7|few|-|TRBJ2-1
TGTGCTAGCAGCTTAGGGTCGGGGGAGAGTGAGCAGTTCTTC
CASSLGSGESEQFF
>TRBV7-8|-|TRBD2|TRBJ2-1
TGTGCCAGCAGCTTTTTCCGAGCGGGACCTGACAATGAGCAGTTCTTC
CASSFFRAGPDNEQFF
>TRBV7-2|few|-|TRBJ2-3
TGTGCCAGCAGTCGCCCTGCCGACATAAGCGGCACAGATACGCAGTATTTT
CASSRPADISGTDTQYF
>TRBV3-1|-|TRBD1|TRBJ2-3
TGTGCCAGCAGCCAAGGGACAGGGGGCATGTATACGCAGTATTTT
CASSQGTGGMYTQYF
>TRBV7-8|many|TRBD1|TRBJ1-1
TGTGCCAGCAGCTCCGTAGGGGGCAGAGCTTTCTTT
CASSSVGGRAFF
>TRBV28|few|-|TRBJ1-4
TGTGCCACCCGCGGGGCCGCTGCAACTAATGAAAAACTGTTTTTT
CATRGAAATNEKLFF
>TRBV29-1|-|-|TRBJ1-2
TGCAGCGTTGAAGATTCAACGTCAATCGCAGGAGGGGATGGCTACACCTTC
CSVEDSTSIAGGDGYTF
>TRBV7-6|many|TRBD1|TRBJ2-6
TGTGCCAGCAGCCCGCACAGGGGAACCGGGGCCAACGTCCTGACTTTC
CASSPHRGTGANVLTF
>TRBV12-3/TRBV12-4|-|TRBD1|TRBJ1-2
TGTGCCAGCAGTTCCGCGGACAGGGGCAGCGGCTACACCTTC
CASSSADRGSGYTF
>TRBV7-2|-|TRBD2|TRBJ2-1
TGTGCCAGCAGCCCGACGACTAGCGGGAGTTCCTACAATGAGCAGTTCTTC
CASSPTTSGSSYNEQFF